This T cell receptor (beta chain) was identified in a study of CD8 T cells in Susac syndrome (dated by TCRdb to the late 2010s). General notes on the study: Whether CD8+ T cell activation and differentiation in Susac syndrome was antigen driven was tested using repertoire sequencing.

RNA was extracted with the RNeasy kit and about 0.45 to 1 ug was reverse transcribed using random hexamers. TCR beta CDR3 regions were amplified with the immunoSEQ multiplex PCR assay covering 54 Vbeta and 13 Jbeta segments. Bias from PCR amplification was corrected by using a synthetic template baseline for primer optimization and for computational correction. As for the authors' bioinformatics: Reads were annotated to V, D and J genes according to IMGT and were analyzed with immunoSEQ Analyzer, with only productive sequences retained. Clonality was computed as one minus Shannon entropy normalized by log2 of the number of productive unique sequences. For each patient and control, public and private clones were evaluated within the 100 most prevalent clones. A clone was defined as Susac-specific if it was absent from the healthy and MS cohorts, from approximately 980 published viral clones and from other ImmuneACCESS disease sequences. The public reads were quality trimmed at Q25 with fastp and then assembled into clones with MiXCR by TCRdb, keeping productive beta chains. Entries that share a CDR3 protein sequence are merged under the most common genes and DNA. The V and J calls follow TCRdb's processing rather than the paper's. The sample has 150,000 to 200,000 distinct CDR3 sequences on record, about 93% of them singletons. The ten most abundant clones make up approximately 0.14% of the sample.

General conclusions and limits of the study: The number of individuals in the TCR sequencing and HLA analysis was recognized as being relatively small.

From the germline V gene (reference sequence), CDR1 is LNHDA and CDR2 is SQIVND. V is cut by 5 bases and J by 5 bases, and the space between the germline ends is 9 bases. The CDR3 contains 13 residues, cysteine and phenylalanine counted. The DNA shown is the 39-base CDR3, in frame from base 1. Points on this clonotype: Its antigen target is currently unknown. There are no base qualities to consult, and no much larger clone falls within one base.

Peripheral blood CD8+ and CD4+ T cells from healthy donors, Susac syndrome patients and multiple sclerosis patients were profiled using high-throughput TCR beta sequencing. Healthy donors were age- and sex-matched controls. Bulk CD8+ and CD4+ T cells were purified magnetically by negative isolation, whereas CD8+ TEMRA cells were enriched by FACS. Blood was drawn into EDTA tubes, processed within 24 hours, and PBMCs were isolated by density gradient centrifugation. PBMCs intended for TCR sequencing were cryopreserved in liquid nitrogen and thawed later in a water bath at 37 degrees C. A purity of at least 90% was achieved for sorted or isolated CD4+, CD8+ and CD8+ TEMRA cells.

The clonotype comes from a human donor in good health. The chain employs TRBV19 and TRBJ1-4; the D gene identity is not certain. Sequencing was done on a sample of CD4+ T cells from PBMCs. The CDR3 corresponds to CASSGPENEKLFF. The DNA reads TGTGCCAGTAGTGGGCCAGAAAATGAAAAACTGTTTTTT.